These T cell receptor beta chains were read from a single sample in a study of T-cell memory formation after mild COVID-19. TCRdb independently ran MiXCR on the 5' RACE reads; one entry per CDR3 protein. The sample carries about 130,000 distinct CDR3 sequences, about 6.5% recorded once. Sample: PBMCs or a T cell subset sorted from them (not recorded which). These receptors originate from an adult woman who had mild COVID-19 (a few samples of this study predate the infection). Cell type and time point are not known. CDR3s include the opening cysteine and the closing phenylalanine or tryptophan. Each record gives: J gene, D gene, V gene, clone size, CDR3 DNA, CDR3 protein. The D gene is left open where the match is weak. Rows give clone size only sometimes, using once, few, many, or a class for an expanded clone.

TRBJ2-1 NA TRBV6-1 many TGTGCCAGCAGGTTAAGCCGGGACACGTACAATGAGCAGTTCTTC CASRLSRDTYNEQFF
TRBJ2-7 TRBD2 TRBV6-5 few TGTGCCAGCTCCGGCGGGAGCTCCTTCCCATACGAGCAGTACTTC CASSGGSSFPYEQYF
TRBJ2-2 NA TRBV29-1 few TGCAGCGTTGACAGCGCAAACACCGGGGAGCTGTTTTTT CSVDSANTGELFF
TRBJ2-3 NA TRBV7-9 few TGTGCCAGCAGCTTTCAGCGGAGTAGCACAGATACGCAGTATTTT CASSFQRSSTDTQYF
TRBJ1-1 TRBD1 TRBV7-9 few TGTGCCAGCAGCTCCCAACAGGGGATGAACACTGAAGCTTTCTTT CASSSQQGMNTEAFF
TRBJ2-3 TRBD2 TRBV20-1 few TGCAGTGCTAGAGATCCCCAGCGGGGGCCTGGGAATACGCAGTATTTT CSARDPQRGPGNTQYF
TRBJ2-7 TRBD1 TRBV4-2 many TGTGCCAGCAGCCAAGATTGGGGACAGGGGGCTCTCACCTACGAGCAGTACTTC CASSQDWGQGALTYEQYF
TRBJ2-1 TRBD2 TRBV20-1 few TGCAGTGCTAGACCCGGACTAGCGGGAGAGCAGTTCTTC CSARPGLAGEQFF
TRBJ2-5 NA TRBV7-9 many TGTGCCAGCAGCTTTTGGGGACAAGAGACCCAGTACTTC CASSFWGQETQYF
TRBJ1-2 NA TRBV5-6 few TGTGCCAGCAGCTTAAGTACATCTAACTATGGCTACACCTTC CASSLSTSNYGYTF
TRBJ2-1 NA TRBV30 NA TGTGCCGGGGACTACAATGAGCAGTTCTTC CAGDYNEQFF
TRBJ2-7 TRBD2 TRBV7-9 few TGTGCCAGCAGCTCCCTCCTGGGACTAGCGGGCTACGAGCAGTACTTC CASSSLLGLAGYEQYF
TRBJ2-3 TRBD1 TRBV20-1 many TGCAGTGCTAGAGCCCAGGGGGTTCGGGCAGATACGCAGTATTTT CSARAQGVRADTQYF
TRBJ1-2 NA TRBV19 NA TGTGCCAGTAGTAGCCGGGGGAGCTCTAACTATGGCTACACCTTC CASSSRGSSNYGYTF
TRBJ1-2 NA TRBV12-3/TRBV12-4 NA TGTGCCAGCAGTTTACAGAGGGGAATAGCTACTAATGGCTACACCTTC CASSLQRGIATNGYTF
TRBJ1-5 NA TRBV11-2 NA TGTGCCAGCAGCTTAGAGGCCGGGGCCGGGCGTCAGCCCCAGCATTTT CASSLEAGAGRQPQHF
TRBJ1-5 TRBD1 TRBV3-1 many TGTGCCAGCAGCCGCGGACAGGGTAATTTTCAGCCCCAGCATTTT CASSRGQGNFQPQHF
TRBJ2-5 TRBD2 TRBV5-1 many TGCGCCAGCAGCTTGGGAGTAGCGGGAGTAGAGACCCAGTACTTC CASSLGVAGVETQYF
TRBJ2-1 TRBD2 TRBV18 few TGTGCCAGCTCTCACAAGACTAGCTTTCAACAGTTCTTC CASSHKTSFQQFF
TRBJ2-3 NA TRBV7-6 few TGTGCCAGCAGCTTAGGGGGCGGGGCCAGCACAGATACGCAGTATTTT CASSLGGGASTDTQYF
TRBJ1-1 NA TRBV9 few TGTGCCAGCAGCGTAGCTTACACAGACACTGAAGCTTTCTTT CASSVAYTDTEAFF
TRBJ2-4 NA TRBV7-9 many TGTGCCAGCAGCTTAGCGCAGGGGATTCCCAACATTCAGTACTTC CASSLAQGIPNIQYF
TRBJ2-3 NA TRBV9 many TGTGCCAGCAGCGTAGGAACGGGAGAAGGCACAGATACGCAGTATTTT CASSVGTGEGTDTQYF
TRBJ2-3 TRBD2 TRBV3-1 many TGTGCCAGCAGCCAAGGACTAGCGGGGGCCTCGGGGGGCACAGATACGCAGTATTTT CASSQGLAGASGGTDTQYF
TRBJ1-5 NA TRBV7-3 many TGTGCCAGCAGCGCCGCCCCTAATCAGCCCCAGCATTTT CASSAAPNQPQHF
TRBJ2-7 TRBD1 TRBV24-1 few TGTGCCACCAGTGCGTCCGGGACAGGGGCCTACGAGCAGTACTTC CATSASGTGAYEQYF
TRBJ2-3 NA TRBV4-1 NA TGCGCCAGCAGCCAAGGCCCCGTCACAGATACGCAGTATTTT CASSQGPVTDTQYF
TRBJ2-3 TRBD1 TRBV5-1 many TGCGCCAGCAGCGTGACCGGGACAGGGCCCGATACGCAGTATTTT CASSVTGTGPDTQYF
TRBJ2-5 NA TRBV5-1 many TGCGCCAGCAGCCCGTCCGGACAGACCTTGGAGACCCAGTACTTC CASSPSGQTLETQYF
TRBJ2-2 NA TRBV19 NA TGTGCCAGTAGGAGGGATAACACCGGGGAGCTGTTTTTT CASRRDNTGELFF
TRBJ1-5 NA TRBV3-1 many TGTGCCAGCAGCCAAGATCGGTCTCAGCCCCAGCATTTT CASSQDRSQPQHF
TRBJ2-7 TRBD1 TRBV3-1 NA TGTGCCAGCAGCCGCAAGGCCGGGACAGGAGGTTACGAGCAGTACTTC CASSRKAGTGGYEQYF
TRBJ1-3 TRBD1 TRBV6-6 NA TGTGCCAGCAGTTCTTGGACAGGGGGCTTCGGAAACACCATATATTTT CASSSWTGGFGNTIYF
TRBJ2-5 NA TRBV24-1 few TGTGCCACCAGTGAAGGGGGGTTTGCGGAGGAGACCCAGTACTTC CATSEGGFAEETQYF
TRBJ2-1 TRBD2 TRBV9 many TGTGCCAGCTCAGTTAGCGGGGGGGCCCTGGGAAATGAGCAGTTCTTC CASSVSGGALGNEQFF
TRBJ1-2 TRBD1 TRBV20-1 medium-sized TGCAGTGCTAGGGAAGGACAGGACTATGGCTACACCTTC CSAREGQDYGYTF
TRBJ2-3 TRBD2 TRBV9 many TGTGCCAGCAGCGTAGAACTAGCGAACACAGATACGCAGTATTTT CASSVELANTDTQYF
TRBJ2-7 TRBD2 TRBV4-3 NA TGCGCCAGCAGCCAAGTGGTGGCTAGCGGACTCTCCTACGAGCAGTACTTC CASSQVVASGLSYEQYF
TRBJ1-2 NA TRBV30 many TGTGCCTTGCGTATATCCGCTAACTATGGCTACACCTTC CALRISANYGYTF
TRBJ2-3 TRBD1 TRBV5-1 NA TGCGCCAGCAGCGCGGATCAGGGGGCTTTAGATACGCAGTATTTT CASSADQGALDTQYF
TRBJ2-3 NA TRBV20-1 many TGCAGTGCTAGAGATGCGCGTTTAGGGGATACGCAGTATTTT CSARDARLGDTQYF
TRBJ2-1 TRBD1 TRBV19 few TGTGCCAGTAGTATAATTTCGACAGGGGACAATGAGCAGTTCTTC CASSIISTGDNEQFF
TRBJ1-2 NA TRBV20-1 few TGCAGTGCCCCCGCCGACAGAGCCAACTATGGCTACACCTTC CSAPADRANYGYTF
TRBJ2-1 TRBD1 TRBV20-1 many TGCAGTGCAAACAGGGGGCCGAGTTACAATGAGCAGTTCTTC CSANRGPSYNEQFF
TRBJ2-6 NA TRBV6-6 many TGTGCCAGCATAAGCGAAGGCTCTGGGGCCAACGTCCTGACTTTC CASISEGSGANVLTF
TRBJ2-1 NA TRBV12-3/TRBV12-4 NA TGTGCCAGCAGTTTTTGGAAGTTCAATGAGCAGTTCTTC CASSFWKFNEQFF
TRBJ2-2 TRBD2 TRBV15 many TGTGCCACCAGCAGAGAACAGCGGGGGACCGGGGAGCTGTTTTTT CATSREQRGTGELFF
TRBJ1-1 NA TRBV5-1 NA TGCGCCAGCAGCTTGACAGGGAAGGGCACTGAAGCTTTCTTT CASSLTGKGTEAFF
TRBJ2-7 TRBD1 TRBV12-3/TRBV12-4 few TGTGCCAGCAGTCCAAAAGGGACAGTGTCCACCTACGAGCAGTACTTC CASSPKGTVSTYEQYF
TRBJ2-5 NA TRBV20-1 few TGCAGTGCTAGGGCTTTCGTGGCCATCGGTGCCGGCGGAGAGACCCAGTACTTC CSARAFVAIGAGGETQYF
TRBJ2-2 TRBD1 TRBV24-1 few TGTGCCACCAGTGACCTGGACAGGGAATCCGGGGAGCTGTTTTTT CATSDLDRESGELFF